This T cell receptor beta chain was retrieved from a study of T cells expressing NK-cell markers. Turning to the study itself: CD3+CD56+NKG2C+, CD3+CD56+NKG2C- and CD3+CD56-NKG2C+ T cells, once sorted, supplied the TCR beta repertoires. General observations from the study: In a group of about six donors, dominant NKG2C+ clonotypes represented roughly 1.0-8% of CD8+ T cells. One observes that, in a handful of donors, these clonotypes were also the leading ones within the CD3+CD56-NKG2C+ fraction.

TCRdb reprocessed the 5' RACE reads, with one entry per CDR3 protein and no DNA. The sample's table shows about 120,000 distinct CDR3 sequences. Per the germline V gene, CDR1 is DFQATT and CDR2 is SNEGSKA (reference sequence). The CDR3 has 13 amino acids. To note about this clonotype: The antigen is unknown.

This TCR was sampled from a woman aged 18-69 years in good health. The sample consisted of blood T cells: a sorted CD56 or NKG2C T cell subset, CD4+ or CD8+ T cells, or bulk PBMC T cells (not recorded which). V is TRBV20-1 and J is TRBJ2-7. CDR3 region: CSASSRFAHEQYF.